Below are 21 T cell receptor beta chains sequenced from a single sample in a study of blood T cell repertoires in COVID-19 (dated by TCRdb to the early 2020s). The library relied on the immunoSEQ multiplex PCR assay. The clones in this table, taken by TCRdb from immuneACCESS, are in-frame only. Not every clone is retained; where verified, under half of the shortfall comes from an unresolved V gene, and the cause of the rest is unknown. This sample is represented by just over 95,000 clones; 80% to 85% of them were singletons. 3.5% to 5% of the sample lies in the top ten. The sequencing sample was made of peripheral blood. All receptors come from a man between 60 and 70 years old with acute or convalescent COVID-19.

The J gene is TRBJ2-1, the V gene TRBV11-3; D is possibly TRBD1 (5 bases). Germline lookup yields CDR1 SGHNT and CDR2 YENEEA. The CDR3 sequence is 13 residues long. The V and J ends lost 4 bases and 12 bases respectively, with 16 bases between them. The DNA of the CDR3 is TGTGCCAGCAGCTGGACACCGGTAGTAGGGCAGTTCTTC. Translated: CASSWTPVVGQFF.

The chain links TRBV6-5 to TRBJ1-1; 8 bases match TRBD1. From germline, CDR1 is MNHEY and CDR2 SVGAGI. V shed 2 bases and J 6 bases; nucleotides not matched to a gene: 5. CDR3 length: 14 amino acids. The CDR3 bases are TGTGCCAGCAGTTACGCCGCAGGGGGCTCTGAAGCTTTCTTT. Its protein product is CASSYAAGGSEAFF.

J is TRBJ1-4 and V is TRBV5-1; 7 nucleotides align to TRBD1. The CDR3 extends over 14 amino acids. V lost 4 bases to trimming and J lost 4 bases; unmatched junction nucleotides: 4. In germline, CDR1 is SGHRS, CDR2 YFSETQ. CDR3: CASSPTGINEKLFF. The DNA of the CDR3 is TGCGCCAGCAGCCCGACAGGGATTAATGAAAAACTGTTTTTT.

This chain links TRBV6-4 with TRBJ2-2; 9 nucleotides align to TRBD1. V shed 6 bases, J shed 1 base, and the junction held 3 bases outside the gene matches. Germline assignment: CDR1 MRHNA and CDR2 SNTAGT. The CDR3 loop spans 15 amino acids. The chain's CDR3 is CASSRDRVNTGELFF. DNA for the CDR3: TGTGCCAGCAGCCGGGACAGGGTGAACACCGGGGAGCTGTTTTTT.

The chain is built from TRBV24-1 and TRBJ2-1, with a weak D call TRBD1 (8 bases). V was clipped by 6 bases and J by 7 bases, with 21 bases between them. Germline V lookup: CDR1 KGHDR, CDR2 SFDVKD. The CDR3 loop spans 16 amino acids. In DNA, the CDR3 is TGTGCCACCAGTTTAACAGGGGGGGACCGGGCGAATGAGCAGTTCTTC. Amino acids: CATSLTGGDRANEQFF.

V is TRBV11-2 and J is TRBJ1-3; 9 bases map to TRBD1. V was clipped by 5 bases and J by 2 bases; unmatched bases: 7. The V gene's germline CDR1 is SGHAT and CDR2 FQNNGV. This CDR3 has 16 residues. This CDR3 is CASSGQQGAAGNTIYF. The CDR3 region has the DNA TGTGCCAGCAGCGGGCAACAGGGGGCGGCTGGAAACACCATATATTTT.

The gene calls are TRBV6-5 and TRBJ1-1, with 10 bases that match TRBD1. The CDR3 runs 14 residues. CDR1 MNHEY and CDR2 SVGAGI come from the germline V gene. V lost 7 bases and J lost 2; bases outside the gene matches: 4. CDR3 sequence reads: CASTMTGGNTEAFF. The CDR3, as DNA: TGTGCCAGCACCATGACAGGGGGCAACACTGAAGCTTTCTTT.

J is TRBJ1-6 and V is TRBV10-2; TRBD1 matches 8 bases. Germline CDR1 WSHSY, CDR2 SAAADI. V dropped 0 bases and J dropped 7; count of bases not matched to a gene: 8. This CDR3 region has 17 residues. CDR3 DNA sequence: TGCGCCAGCAGTGAGTCGATTCTCAGGGGGCTCAATTCACCCCTCCACTTT. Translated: CASSESILRGLNSPLHF.

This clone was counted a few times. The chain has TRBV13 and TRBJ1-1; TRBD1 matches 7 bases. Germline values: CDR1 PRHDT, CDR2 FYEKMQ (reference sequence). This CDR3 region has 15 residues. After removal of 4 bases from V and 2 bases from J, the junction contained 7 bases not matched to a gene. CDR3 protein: CASSSDRERNTEAFF. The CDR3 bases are TGTGCCAGCAGCTCCGACAGGGAACGAAACACTGAAGCTTTCTTT.

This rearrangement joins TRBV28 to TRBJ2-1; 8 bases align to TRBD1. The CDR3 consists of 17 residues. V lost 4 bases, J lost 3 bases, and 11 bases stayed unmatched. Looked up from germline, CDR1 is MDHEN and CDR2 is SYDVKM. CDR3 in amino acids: CASSSGMTGVNYNEQFF. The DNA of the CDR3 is TGTGCCAGCAGTTCCGGGATGACAGGGGTAAACTACAATGAGCAGTTCTTC.

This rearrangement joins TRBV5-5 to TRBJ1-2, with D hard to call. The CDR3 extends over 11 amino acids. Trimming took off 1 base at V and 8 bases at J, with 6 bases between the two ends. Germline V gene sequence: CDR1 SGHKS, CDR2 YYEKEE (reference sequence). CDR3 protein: CASSLLRGYTF. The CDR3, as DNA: TGTGCCAGCAGCTTGTTGAGAGGCTACACCTTC.

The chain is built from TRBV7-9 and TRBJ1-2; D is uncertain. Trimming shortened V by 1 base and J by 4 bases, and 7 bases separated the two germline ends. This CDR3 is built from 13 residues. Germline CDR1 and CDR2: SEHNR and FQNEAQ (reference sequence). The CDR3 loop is CASSLGTSYGYTF. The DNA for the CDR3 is TGTGCCAGCAGCTTAGGAACAAGCTATGGCTACACCTTC.

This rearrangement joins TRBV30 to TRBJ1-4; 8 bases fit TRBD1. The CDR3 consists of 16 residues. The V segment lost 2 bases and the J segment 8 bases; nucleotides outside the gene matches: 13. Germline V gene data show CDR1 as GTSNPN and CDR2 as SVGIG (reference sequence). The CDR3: CAWSPSRTGTIEKLFF. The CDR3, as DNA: TGTGCCTGGAGTCCCTCTCGGACAGGGACTATAGAAAAACTGTTTTTT.

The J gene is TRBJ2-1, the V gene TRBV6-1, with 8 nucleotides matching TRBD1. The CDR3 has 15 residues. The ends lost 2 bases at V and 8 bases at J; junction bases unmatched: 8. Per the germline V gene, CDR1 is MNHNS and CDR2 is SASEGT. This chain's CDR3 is CASSEQGATGDEQFF. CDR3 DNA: TGTGCCAGCAGTGAACAGGGGGCGACAGGGGATGAGCAGTTCTTC.

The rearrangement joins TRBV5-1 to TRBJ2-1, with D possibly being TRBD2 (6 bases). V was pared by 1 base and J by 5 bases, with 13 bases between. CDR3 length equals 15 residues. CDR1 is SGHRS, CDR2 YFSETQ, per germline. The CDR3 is CASSLRRDPDNEQFF. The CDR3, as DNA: TGCGCCAGCAGCTTGCGGAGGGACCCCGACAATGAGCAGTTCTTC.

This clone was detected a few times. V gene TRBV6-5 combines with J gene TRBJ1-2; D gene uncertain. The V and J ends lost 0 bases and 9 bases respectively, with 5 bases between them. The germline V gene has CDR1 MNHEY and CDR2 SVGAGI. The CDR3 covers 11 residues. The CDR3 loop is CASSYSSRYTF. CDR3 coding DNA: TGTGCCAGCAGTTACTCTTCTCGCTACACCTTC.

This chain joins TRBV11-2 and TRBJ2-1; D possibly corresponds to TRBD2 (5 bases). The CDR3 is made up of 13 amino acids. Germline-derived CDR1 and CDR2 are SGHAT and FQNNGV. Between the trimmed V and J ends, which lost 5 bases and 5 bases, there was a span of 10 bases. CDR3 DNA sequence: TGTGCCAGCAGCCCCGGGAATAACAATGAGCAGTTCTTC. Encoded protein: CASSPGNNNEQFF.

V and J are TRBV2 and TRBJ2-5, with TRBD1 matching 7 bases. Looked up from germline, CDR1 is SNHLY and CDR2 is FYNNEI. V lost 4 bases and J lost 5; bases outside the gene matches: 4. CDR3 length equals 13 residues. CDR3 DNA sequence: TGTGCCAGCAGTGCAGAAGGGGGCGAGACCCAGTACTTC. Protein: CASSAEGGETQYF.

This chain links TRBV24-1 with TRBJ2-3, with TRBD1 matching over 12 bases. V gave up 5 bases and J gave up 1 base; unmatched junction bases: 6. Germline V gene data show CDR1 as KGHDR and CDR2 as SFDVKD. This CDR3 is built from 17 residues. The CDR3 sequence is CATSVGTGGLGTDTQYF. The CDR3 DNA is TGTGCCACCAGTGTAGGGACAGGGGGCTTGGGCACAGATACGCAGTATTTT.

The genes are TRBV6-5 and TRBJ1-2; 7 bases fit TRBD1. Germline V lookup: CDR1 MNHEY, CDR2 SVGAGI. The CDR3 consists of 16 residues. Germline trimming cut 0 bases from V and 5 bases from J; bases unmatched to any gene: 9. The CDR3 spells CASSYSIADRPYGYTF. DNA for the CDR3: TGTGCCAGCAGTTACTCGATAGCGGACAGGCCGTATGGCTACACCTTC.

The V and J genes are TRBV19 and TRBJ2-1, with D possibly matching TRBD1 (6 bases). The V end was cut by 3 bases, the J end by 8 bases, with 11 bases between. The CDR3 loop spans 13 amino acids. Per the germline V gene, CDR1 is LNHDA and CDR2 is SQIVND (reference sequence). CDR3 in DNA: TGTGCCAGTAGTATCAGGGGCCTGGATGAGCAGTTCTTC. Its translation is CASSIRGLDEQFF.